The clone carrying this TCR beta chain occurred many times. The germline V and J ends were trimmed by 0 bases and 8 bases, with 7 bases remaining between them. CDR3 size: 12 residues. The V gene's germline CDR1 is SGHAT and CDR2 FQNNGV. The data belong to a study of spatial heterogeneity in lung cancer. As for the study in general: Compared with alpha-chain sequences, beta-chain sequences were consistently detected in greater numbers.

Every TCR cDNA molecule bore its own unique molecular identifier. One entry per CDR3 protein results from TCRdb running MiXCR on the 5' RACE reads. Here the sample spans about 38,000 distinct CDR3 sequences, roughly 8% being singletons. As to time point: sample taken at primary tumor resection. Whole RNA came from tumor, nontumor lung or frozen PBMC and was sequenced without being sorted. This receptor was taken from a male donor with early-stage non-small cell lung cancer. This chain joins TRBV11-2 and TRBJ1-1; tentative D call: TRBD1 (6 bases). The sequences come from PBMCs, collected at surgery. The CDR3 sequence is CASSLEGGEAFF. The CDR3 nucleotides read TGTGCCAGCAGCTTAGAAGGGGGAGAAGCTTTCTTT. Drawing the rest from reference TRBV11-2 and TRBJ1-1, the complete variable domain is EAGVAQSPRYKIIEKRQSVAFWCNPISGHATLYWYQQILGQGPKLLIQFQNNGVVDDSQLPKDRFSAERLKGVDSTLKIQPAKLEDSAVYLCASSLEGGEAFFGQGTRLTVV.